This TCR beta chain was sequenced during a study of shared clonotypes between healthy human individuals. Study-level background: With ages of 18 to 49, the donors were two women and a few men. General study results and limits: Deeper or shallower sequencing was expected to change how clonotypes are shared among donors.

Genomic DNA (from each subset) was split evenly across several immunoSEQ plates. Per the authors' pipeline: Without quality scores, immunoSEQ junctional reads could not be filtered like full-length reads. Clones were read by immunoSEQ multiplex PCR, and TCRdb kept only the in-frame ones, dropping some. V and J calls and clone size are those listed in that table; D and trimming were worked out from the DNA. Of some 450,000 clones in the sample, more than 70% were seen once. Details on this clone: Its antigen is not known.

Germline V gene sequence: CDR1 SGHAT, CDR2 FQDESV (reference sequence). This CDR3 region has 15 residues. With 5 bases removed from V and 0 bases from J, the gap between germline ends came to 8 bases. The gene calls are TRBV11-1 and TRBJ2-6, with D unresolved. Source material: PBMCs. This receptor was taken from a woman aged 40 to 50 in good health. Some clones in this sample may be carry-over from other donors' samples. CDR3 residues: CASSLSFSGANVLTF. In DNA form, the CDR3 reads TGTGCCAGCAGCCTAAGTTTCTCTGGGGCCAACGTCCTGACTTTC.